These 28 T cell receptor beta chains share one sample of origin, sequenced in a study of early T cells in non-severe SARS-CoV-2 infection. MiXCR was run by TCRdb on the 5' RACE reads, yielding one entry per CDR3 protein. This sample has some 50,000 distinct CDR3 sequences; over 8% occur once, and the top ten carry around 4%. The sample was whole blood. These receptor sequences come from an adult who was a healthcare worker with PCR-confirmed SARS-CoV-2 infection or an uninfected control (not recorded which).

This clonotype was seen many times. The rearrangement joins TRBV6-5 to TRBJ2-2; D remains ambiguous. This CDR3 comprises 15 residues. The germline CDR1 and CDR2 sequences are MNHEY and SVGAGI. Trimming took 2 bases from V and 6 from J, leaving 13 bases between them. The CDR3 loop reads CASSYRISRPGELFF. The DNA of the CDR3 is TGTGCCAGCAGTTACCGGATTTCACGTCCCGGGGAGCTGTTTTTT.

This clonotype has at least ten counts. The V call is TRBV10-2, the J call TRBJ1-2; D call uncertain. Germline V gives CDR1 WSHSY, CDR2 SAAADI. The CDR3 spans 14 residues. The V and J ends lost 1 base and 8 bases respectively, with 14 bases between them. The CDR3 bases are TGCGCCAGCAGTGAGTGGGTCACACCTTGGGGCTACACCTTC. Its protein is CASSEWVTPWGYTF.

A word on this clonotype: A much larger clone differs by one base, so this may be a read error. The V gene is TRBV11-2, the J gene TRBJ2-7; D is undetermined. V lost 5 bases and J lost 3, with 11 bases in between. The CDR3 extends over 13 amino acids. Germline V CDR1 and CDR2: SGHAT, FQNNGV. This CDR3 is CASSPPVFYEQYF. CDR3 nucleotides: TGTGCCAGCAGCCCACCGGTTTTCTACGAGCAGTACTTC.

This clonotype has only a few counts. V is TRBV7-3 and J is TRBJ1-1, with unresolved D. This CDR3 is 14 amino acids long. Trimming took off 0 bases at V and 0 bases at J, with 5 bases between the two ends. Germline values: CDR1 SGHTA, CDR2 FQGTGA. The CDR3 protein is CASSLTSLNTEAFF. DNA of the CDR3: TGTGCCAGCAGCTTAACGTCATTGAACACTGAAGCTTTCTTT.

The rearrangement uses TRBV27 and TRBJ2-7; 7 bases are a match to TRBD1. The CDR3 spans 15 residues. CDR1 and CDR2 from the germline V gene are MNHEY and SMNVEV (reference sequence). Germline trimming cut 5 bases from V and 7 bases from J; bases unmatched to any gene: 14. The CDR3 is CASSTKQDREIEQYF. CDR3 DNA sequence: TGTGCCAGCAGTACCAAACAAGACAGGGAGATAGAGCAGTACTTC.

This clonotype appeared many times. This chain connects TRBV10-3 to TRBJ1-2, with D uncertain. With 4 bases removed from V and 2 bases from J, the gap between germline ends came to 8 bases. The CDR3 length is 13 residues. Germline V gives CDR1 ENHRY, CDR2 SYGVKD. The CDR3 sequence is CAISAQINYGYTF. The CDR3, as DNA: TGTGCCATCAGTGCCCAGATAAACTATGGCTACACCTTC.

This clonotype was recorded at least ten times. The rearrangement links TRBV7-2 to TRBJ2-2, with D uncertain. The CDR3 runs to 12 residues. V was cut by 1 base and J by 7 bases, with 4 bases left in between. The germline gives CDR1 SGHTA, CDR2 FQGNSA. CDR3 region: CASSLGYGELFF. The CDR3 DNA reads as TGTGCCAGCAGCTTAGGTTACGGGGAGCTGTTTTTT.

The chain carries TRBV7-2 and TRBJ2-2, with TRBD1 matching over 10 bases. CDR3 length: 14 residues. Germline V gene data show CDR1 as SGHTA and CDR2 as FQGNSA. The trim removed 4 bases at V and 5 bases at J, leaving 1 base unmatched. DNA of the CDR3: TGTGCCAGCAGCTCGGGACAGGGGACCGGGGAGCTGTTTTTT. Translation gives CASSSGQGTGELFF.

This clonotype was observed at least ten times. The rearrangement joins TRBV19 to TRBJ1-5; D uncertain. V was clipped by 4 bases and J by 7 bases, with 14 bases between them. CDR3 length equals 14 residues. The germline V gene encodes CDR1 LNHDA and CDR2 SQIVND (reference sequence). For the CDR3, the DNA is TGTGCCAGTAGTACCGGTGACATCTGGCAGCCCCAGCATTTT. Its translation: CASSTGDIWQPQHF.

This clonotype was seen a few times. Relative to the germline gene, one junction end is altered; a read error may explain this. The DNA for the CDR3 is TGCAGTGCCCGGCGGTTTTCTGAAAACACCATATATTTT. Encoded protein: CSARRFSENTIYF. V and J are TRBV20-1 and TRBJ1-3; D unresolved. CDR3 length: 13 amino acids. Germline CDR1 is DFQATT and CDR2 is SNEGSKA (reference sequence).

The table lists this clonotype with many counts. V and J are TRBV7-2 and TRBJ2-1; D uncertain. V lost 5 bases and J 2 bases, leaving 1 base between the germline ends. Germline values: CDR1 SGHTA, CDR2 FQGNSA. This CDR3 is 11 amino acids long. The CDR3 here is CASSAYNEQFF. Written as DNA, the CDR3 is TGTGCCAGCAGCGCCTACAATGAGCAGTTCTTC.

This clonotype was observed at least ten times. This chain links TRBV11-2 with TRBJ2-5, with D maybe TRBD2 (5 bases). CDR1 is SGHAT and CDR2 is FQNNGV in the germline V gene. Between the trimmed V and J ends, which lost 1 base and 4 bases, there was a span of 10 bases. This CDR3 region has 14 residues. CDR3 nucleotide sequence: TGTGCCAGCAGCTTAGGAGGGCCGGTAGAGACCCAGTACTTC. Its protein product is CASSLGGPVETQYF.

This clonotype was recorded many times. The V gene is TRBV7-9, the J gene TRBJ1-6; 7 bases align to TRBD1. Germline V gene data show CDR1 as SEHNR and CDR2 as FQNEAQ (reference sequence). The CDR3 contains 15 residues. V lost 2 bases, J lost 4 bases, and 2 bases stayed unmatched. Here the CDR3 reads CASSLSGGYNSPLHF. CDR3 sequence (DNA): TGTGCCAGCAGCTTATCAGGGGGTTATAATTCACCCCTCCACTTT.

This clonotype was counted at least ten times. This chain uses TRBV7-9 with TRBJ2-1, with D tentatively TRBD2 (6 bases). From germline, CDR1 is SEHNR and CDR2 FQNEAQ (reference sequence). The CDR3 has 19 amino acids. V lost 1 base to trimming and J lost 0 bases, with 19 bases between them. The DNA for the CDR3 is TGTGCCAGCAGCTTAGTCGGGGAATGGGACTTGCCCTCCTACAATGAGCAGTTCTTC. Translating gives CASSLVGEWDLPSYNEQFF. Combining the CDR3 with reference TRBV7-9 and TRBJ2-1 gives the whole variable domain DTGVSQNPRHKITKRGQNVTFRCDPISEHNRLYWYRQTLGQGPEFLTYFQNEAQLEKSRLLSDRFSAERPKGSFSTLEIQRTEQGDSAMYLCASSLVGEWDLPSYNEQFFGPGTRLTVL.

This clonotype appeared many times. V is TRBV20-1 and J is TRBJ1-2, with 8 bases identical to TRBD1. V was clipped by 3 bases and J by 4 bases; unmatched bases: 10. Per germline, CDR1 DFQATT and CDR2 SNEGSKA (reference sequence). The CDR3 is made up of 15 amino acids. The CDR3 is CSASPGQGRVYGYTF. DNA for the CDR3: TGCAGTGCTAGCCCCGGACAGGGAAGGGTCTATGGCTACACCTTC.

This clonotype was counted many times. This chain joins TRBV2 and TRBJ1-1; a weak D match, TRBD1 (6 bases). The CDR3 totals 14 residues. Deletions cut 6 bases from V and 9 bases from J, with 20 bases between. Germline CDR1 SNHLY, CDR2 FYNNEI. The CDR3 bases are TGTGCCAGCAGGGACTTCAGGGGCGGCGATAAAGCTTTCTTT. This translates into CASRDFRGGDKAFF.

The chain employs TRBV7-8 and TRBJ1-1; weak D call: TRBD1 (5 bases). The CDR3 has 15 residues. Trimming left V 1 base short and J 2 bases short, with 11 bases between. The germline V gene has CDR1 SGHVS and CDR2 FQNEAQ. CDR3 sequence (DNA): TGTGCCAGCAGCTTAGGAGGGGCAGGCAACACTGAAGCTTTCTTT. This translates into CASSLGGAGNTEAFF. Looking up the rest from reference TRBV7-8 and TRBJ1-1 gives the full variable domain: GAGVSQSPRYKVAKRGQDVALRCDPISGHVSLFWYQQALGQGPEFLTYFQNEAQLDKSGLPSDRFFAERPEGSVSTLKIQRTQQEDSAVYLCASSLGGAGNTEAFFGQGTRLTVV.

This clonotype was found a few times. CDR3 in amino acids: CASTTSTRGDEKLFF. The CDR3 DNA reads TGTGCCAGCACCACCTCGACCAGGGGGGATGAAAAACTGTTTTTT. The chain employs TRBV6-5 and TRBJ1-4, with 7 bases identical to TRBD1. The germline gives CDR1 MNHEY, CDR2 SVGAGI. This CDR3 has 15 amino acids. V lost 7 bases and J lost 6; bases outside the gene matches: 11.

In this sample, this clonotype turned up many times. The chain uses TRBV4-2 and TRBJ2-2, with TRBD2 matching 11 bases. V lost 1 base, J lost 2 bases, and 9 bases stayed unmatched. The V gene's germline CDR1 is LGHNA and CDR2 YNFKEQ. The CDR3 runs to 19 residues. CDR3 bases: TGTGCCAGCAGCCAAGTGAACCCGGGACTAGCGGAAAACACCGGGGAGCTGTTTTTT. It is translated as CASSQVNPGLAENTGELFF.

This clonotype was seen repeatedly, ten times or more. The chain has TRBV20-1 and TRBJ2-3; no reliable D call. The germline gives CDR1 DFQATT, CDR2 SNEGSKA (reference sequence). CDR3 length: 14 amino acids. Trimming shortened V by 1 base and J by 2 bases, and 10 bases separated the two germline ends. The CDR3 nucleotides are TGCAGTGCTAGAGCGGATGCTACCACAGATACGCAGTATTTT. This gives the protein CSARADATTDTQYF.

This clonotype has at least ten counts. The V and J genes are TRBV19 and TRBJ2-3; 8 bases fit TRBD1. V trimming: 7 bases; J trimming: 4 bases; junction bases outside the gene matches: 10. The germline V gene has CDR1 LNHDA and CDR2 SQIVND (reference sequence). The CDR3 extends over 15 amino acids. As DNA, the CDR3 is TGTGCCAGTACCCCCGGGACAGGAGTGTCAGATACGCAGTATTTT. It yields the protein CASTPGTGVSDTQYF.

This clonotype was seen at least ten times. The CDR3 sequence is CAGQGGPRTGELFF. The CDR3 region has the DNA TGTGCCGGTCAGGGGGGCCCAAGGACCGGGGAGCTGTTTTTT. The genes are TRBV28 and TRBJ2-2, with D tentatively TRBD1 (7 bases). Trimming stripped 11 bases from V and 5 bases from J, with 18 bases between. Per the germline V gene, CDR1 is MDHEN and CDR2 is SYDVKM. This CDR3 is 14 amino acids long.

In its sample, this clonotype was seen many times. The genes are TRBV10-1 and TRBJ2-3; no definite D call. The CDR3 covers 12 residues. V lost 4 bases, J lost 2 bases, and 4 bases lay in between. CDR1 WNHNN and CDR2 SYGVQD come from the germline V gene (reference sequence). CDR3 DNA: TGCGCCAGCAGTGGCACCACAGATACGCAGTATTTT. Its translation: CASSGTTDTQYF.

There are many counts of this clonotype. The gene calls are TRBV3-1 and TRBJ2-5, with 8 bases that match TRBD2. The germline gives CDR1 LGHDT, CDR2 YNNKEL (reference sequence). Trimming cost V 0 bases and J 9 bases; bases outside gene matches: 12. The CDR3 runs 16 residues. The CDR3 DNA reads TGTGCCAGCAGCCAAGAATTGGGACTAGTCCCATCTCCCCAGTACTTC. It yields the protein CASSQELGLVPSPQYF.

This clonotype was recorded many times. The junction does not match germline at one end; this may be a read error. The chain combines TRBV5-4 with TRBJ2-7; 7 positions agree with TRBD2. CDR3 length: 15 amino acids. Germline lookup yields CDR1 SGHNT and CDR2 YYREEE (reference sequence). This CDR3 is CASSPRPGGAYGQYF. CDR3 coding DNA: TGTGCCAGCAGTCCTCGACCGGGAGGAGCCTACGGGCAGTACTTC. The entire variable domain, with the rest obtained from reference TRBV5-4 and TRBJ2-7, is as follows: ETGVTQSPTHLIKTRGQQVTLRCSSQSGHNTVSWYQQALGQGPQFIFQYYREEENGRGNFPPRFSGLQFPNYSSELNVNALELDDSALYLCASSPRPGGAYGQYFGPGTRLTVT.

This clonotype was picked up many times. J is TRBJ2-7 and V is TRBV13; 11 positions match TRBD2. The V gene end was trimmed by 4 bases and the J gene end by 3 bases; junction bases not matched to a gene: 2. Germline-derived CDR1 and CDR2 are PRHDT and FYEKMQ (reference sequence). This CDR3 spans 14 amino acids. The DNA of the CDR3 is TGTGCCAGCAGCTCCGGACTAGCGGGCTACGAGCAGTACTTC. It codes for CASSSGLAGYEQYF.

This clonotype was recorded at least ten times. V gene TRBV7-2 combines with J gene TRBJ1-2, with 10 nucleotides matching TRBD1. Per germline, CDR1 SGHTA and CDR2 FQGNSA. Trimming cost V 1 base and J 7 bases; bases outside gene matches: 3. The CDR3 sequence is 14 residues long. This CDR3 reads CASSLEGQGSGYTF. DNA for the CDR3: TGTGCCAGCAGCTTAGAGGGACAGGGGAGTGGCTACACCTTC.

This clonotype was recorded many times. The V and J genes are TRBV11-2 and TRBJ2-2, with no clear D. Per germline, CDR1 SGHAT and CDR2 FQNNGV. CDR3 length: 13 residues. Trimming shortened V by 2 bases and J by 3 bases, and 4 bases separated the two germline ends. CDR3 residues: CASSLTYTGELFF. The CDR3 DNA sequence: TGTGCCAGCAGCTTAACTTACACCGGGGAGCTGTTTTTT. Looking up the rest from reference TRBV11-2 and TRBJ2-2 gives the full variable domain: EAGVAQSPRYKIIEKRQSVAFWCNPISGHATLYWYQQILGQGPKLLIQFQNNGVVDDSQLPKDRFSAERLKGVDSTLKIQPAKLEDSAVYLCASSLTYTGELFFGEGSRLTVL.